This T cell receptor (beta chain) came from a study of T-cell memory formation after mild COVID-19. About the study: Largely, TCR clusters stayed within a single donor.

Germline loops: CDR1 KGHDR, CDR2 SFDVKD. The V gene lost 0 bases and the J gene lost 3 bases, with 10 bases spanning the gap. This CDR3 region has 16 residues. Notes on the study in general: Clones that shrank (day 15 to 85) were balanced CD4/CD8, whereas later expanders leaned CD4+. The CD4+ clones that contracted clustered mainly within CM and EM, and the CD8+ clones concentrated in EMRA.

As to this clonotype: The antigen is not known.

Libraries for TCRalpha and TCRbeta carried sample barcodes and unique molecular identifiers via 5'RACE. TCRdb passed the 5' RACE reads through MiXCR, listing each CDR3 protein once. The data hold hundreds of thousands of distinct CDR3 sequences, with approximately 18% observed a single time. The source of this sequence is an adult woman who had mild COVID-19 (a few samples of this study predate the infection). Cell type and time point are not known. The chain combines TRBV24-1 with TRBJ2-2; D might be TRBD2 (5 bases). The sample consisted of PBMCs or a T cell subset sorted from them (not recorded which). The CDR3 reads CATSDLRRGYTGELFF. CDR3 in DNA: TGTGCCACCAGTGATTTGAGACGGGGATACACCGGGGAGCTGTTTTTT.